This T cell receptor beta chain was recovered during a study of cytomegalovirus exposure and HLA in healthy donors (dated by TCRdb to the late 2010s). For the study in its entirety: In an earlier analysis of 587 of the donors, roughly 300 Gb of sequence data and 120 million or so unique TCR beta sequences from about 190 million T cells were reported. Along with the approximately 700-subject first cohort, a separate validation cohort of 120 different subjects was used. A later analysis re-analyzed previously published TCR beta repertoires from approximately 670 donors and added high-resolution HLA genotyping to study TCR occurrence patterns. The aim of the study was to test whether cataloging public T cell receptors could identify signatures of past pathogen exposure. The study profiled the T cell repertoires of under 850 subjects by immunosequencing and related them to cytomegalovirus serostatus. Rather than using new phenotypic data, the later analysis identified candidate immune exposures from TCR beta sequences and from how often those sequences occurred across donors. To predict cytomegalovirus infection status, the study brought together high-throughput TCR immunosequencing, statistical association of individual TCRs with disease status, and machine learning. Because of strong linkage in the cohort, four to six DR-DQ haplotypes were treated as single units for association and clustering. The number of typed donors differed by locus: about 620-630 for A, B, C, DRB1 and DQB1; 500 to 550 for DQA1; about 600 for DPA1; and around 450 for DPB1. Across around 400 genotyped donors of the cohort, an average of 235,054 unique TCR beta nucleotide sequences per donor were sequenced, and about a sixth of those sequences were non-productive. Every discovery cohort repertoire had been produced on one sequencing platform. In a later genetic analysis, genome-wide SNP genotypes for about 65% of the roughly 700 donors were used, and that subset was treated as a discovery cohort. In an earlier analysis of several hundred of the donors, high-throughput TCR beta sequencing was used to judge whether each TCR beta V gene segment behaved as functional or pseudogenic. About 310 gigabases of sequencing data and approximately 85 million unique TCR sequences were included in an early release covering about 700 HLA-typed donors. HLA typing covered class I and class II loci at four-digit resolution. Among the roughly 400 genotyped donors, roughly 80% belonged to the genetic ancestry cluster associated with self-reported Caucasian donors. Donor age, sex, ethnicity and CMV serostatus were collected together with the repertoire data.

Preparation of the library involved the immunoSEQ multiplex PCR assay. The multiplex PCR relied on a mix of 60 forward primers for TCR Vbeta segments and 13 reverse primers for TCR Jbeta segments. Amplification of the CDR3 region of rearranged TCR beta genes was performed with a multiplex PCR assay on genomic DNA. Amplified TCR beta libraries were sequenced as 87-base-pair reads on the Illumina HiSeq System. Regarding the original processing steps: A later analysis tallied around 87 million unique TCR beta chains across the 640 or so repertoires, and some 12 million of those chains were shared by two or more donors. To remove PCR and sequencing errors, raw reads were error-corrected and collapsed into unique sequences using a nearest-neighbor algorithm that merged closely related sequences. To assign V, D and J gene segments, CDR3 sequences were aligned to IMGT reference sequences. Each retained sequence needed at least a six-nucleotide match to both a V gene segment and a J gene segment. Rearrangements were classified as productive when the CDR3 lacked stop codons and remained in frame with V and J, and all other rearrangements were classified as non-productive. CDR3 was defined by IMGT convention, running from the second conserved V-encoded cysteine to the conserved J-encoded phenylalanine. In an earlier analysis of roughly 610 of the donors, sequences lacking an unambiguous match to a single V gene segment were excluded. An earlier analysis of roughly 590 of the donors called V segments functional above 56.7% productive rearrangements and segregating when the between-donor standard deviation exceeded 5%. A statistical classification framework was developed to diagnose cytomegalovirus status using the catalog of TCR beta chain sequences. A later analysis assigned V and J genes by comparing TCR nucleotide sequences with IMGT/GENE-DB human TR gene sequences. In a later analysis, CDR3 sequences and most-parsimonious VDJ recombination scenarios were assigned using the TCRdist pipeline. In a later analysis, every TCR beta chain was defined by the combination of its CDR3 amino acid sequence and its V-gene family, and reads without a unique V-gene family were dropped. To address suspected cross-contamination and a sequencing artifact, a later analysis removed 550 to 750 highly shared, low-generation-probability nucleotide sequences. For each public chain, a later analysis derived a clonal expansion index from normalized ranks of inferred template counts within each repertoire. A later analysis computed generation probabilities with a VDJ recombination model fitted to out-of-frame rearrangements, and checked the results against IGoR. In a later analysis, TCR-TCR, TCR-HLA and TCR-CMV co-occurrence was scored with hypergeometric tests, and a repertoire-size bias correction was applied to TCR pairs. False discovery rates were estimated in a later analysis by permuting HLA or CMV assignments 20 times. In a later analysis, co-occurring TCRs were grouped using DBSCAN, with TCRdist sequence similarity added in when clustering inside HLA-allele-positive subsets. For co-occurrence clustering, repertoires with fewer than 30,000 or more than 120,000 public chains were excluded, along with several repertoires with anomalous nucleotide sharing. Sourced from immuneACCESS, this table was stored by TCRdb with only in-frame sequences that have V and J called. A share of the clones is absent; for the studies checked, an unresolved V gene accounts for under half, and the remainder has no known explanation. V and J calls and clone size are those listed in that table; D and trimming were worked out from the DNA. The sample table holds fewer than 250,000 clones, of which roughly 80% were seen once. Around 3.3% of the sample comes from the top ten.

This clone was counted between two and nine times. Its antigen has not been determined. Per-base qualities were not stored, and no clone one base away is much larger. The CDR3 starts with the cysteine, ends with the phenylalanine, and has 14 residues. Of all the DNA, just the CDR3 is kept, 42 bases in frame from base 1. CDR1 is given as MDHEN and CDR2 as SYDVKM, both from the germline V gene. Ends trimmed: V by 6 bases, J by 6 bases; bases unmatched to a gene: 7. The cohort was made up of roughly 670 healthy bone marrow donors. Cohort members were all nominally healthy when sampled, although unrecorded immune exposures were likely present. The donor tested CMV seropositive and was one of the 289 seropositive cohort members. Each donor provided a peripheral blood sample, and peripheral blood mononuclear cells were used for TCR beta sequencing. The Qiagen DNeasy Blood Extraction Kit was used to extract genomic DNA from the blood cell samples.

What the authors observed across the whole study: In vitro tests confirmed that a few of the cytomegalovirus-associated TCR beta chains recognize cytomegalovirus antigens. In a later analysis, HLA-associated TCR beta chains showed more clonal expansion and lower generation probabilities than non-associated chains that were equally common. Assigning TCR associations to individual alleles was difficult when HLA alleles, especially DR and DQ, strongly co-occurred. A later analysis reported that several top co-occurrence clusters appeared linked to parvovirus B19, influenza, CMV and Epstein-Barr virus. The cohort was sequenced for TCR beta chains only, and without alpha or paired-chain data the features that could be detected were limited. Because counts were too low, some 17 rarely observed V segments, including chromosome 9 orphons, were left out of the earlier analysis of a few hundred of the donors. Because some donors lacked HLA typing at each locus, the association tests relied only on the typed subset. At a false discovery rate of 0.05, a later analysis linked roughly 17,000 TCR beta sequences to specific HLA alleles. For the cohort, immune exposure information was limited to CMV serostatus. A later genetic analysis associated a missense DCLRE1C variant with V-gene and J-gene trimming of TCR beta chains, and an independent cohort replicated the association. A cluster of highly shared sequence variants was judged likely to represent a technical artifact of the sequencing pipeline. Across donors, most TCR sequences were observed very rarely, whereas some public TCRs were present in many individuals. A further reported finding was that TCR beta sequences accurately predicted the HLA-A and HLA-B alleles for most subjects in the first cohort. It was suggested by the authors that the approach could potentially be generalized to other disease states and immunological phenotypes. Compared with the approximately 600-donor mean, donors in an Asian-associated ancestry cluster had fewer N-insertions in productive TCRs, according to a later genetic analysis. According to a later analysis, TCR association rates differed among HLA loci, with DRB1 alleles showing the most associated TCRs and HLA-C alleles showing the fewest. The study listed 164 TCR beta chains as associated with cytomegalovirus. The 87-base-pair reads could not distinguish some IMGT-functional V segments, including TRBV6-2 and TRBV6-3, so those segments were excluded. In both the original and validation cohorts, the classifier was reported to diagnose cytomegalovirus status with high specificity and sensitivity. Linkage disequilibrium might explain the correlated functional status among segregating V segments, but an unknown experimental factor could not be ruled out. In an earlier analysis of some 500 of the donors, most TCR beta V segments appeared in productive rearrangements about 87% or about 30% of the time, broadly matching IMGT annotations. According to a later analysis, most CMV-associated TCR beta chains appeared to be HLA-restricted, and the HLA associations seemed to be driven largely by CMV exposure. Roughly uniform sequencing depth across donors was assumed in presence/absence analyses, although this assumption may not hold.

The chain was built from TRBV28 and TRBJ2-7; TRBD1 fits 11 bases in the junction. The sample consisted of PBMCs. This sequence was found in a woman in her twenties or thirties in good health and CMV-seropositive. The DNA sequence is TGTGCCAGCAGACTAACCGGGACAGGGGGCGAGCAGTACTTC. This codes for CASRLTGTGGEQYF.